Sequencing of this T cell receptor beta chain was carried out in a study of shared clonotypes between healthy human individuals. Several immunoSEQ 96-well plates shared each subset's DNA, each plate a replicate. In the original analysis: Filtering differed because ImmunoSEQ produced junction-only sequences that carried no quality scores. The table came from immunoSEQ multiplex PCR; TCRdb's copy has only in-frame clones and leaves some out. V and J calls and clone size are copied from that table; D and trimming were computed from the DNA. The top ten hold approximately 1.8% of the sample, which has 600,000 to 750,000 clones, around 72% seen once. Every one of the donors was a Caucasian adult that lived in Nashville, Tennessee. Naive CD45RA+ and memory CD45RA-negative subsets were split from CD4+ cells. V dropped 7 bases and J dropped 7; count of bases not matched to a gene: 5. Per the germline V gene, CDR1 is SNHLY and CDR2 is FYNNEI. CDR3 size: 14 residues.

The receptor was isolated from a woman younger than 45 in good health. Sequencing input: memory CD4+ T cells sorted from blood. Subset noted: CD45RA-negative fraction. This sequence joins TRBV2 and TRBJ2-1; 12 positions match TRBD1. CDR3 region: CASMGTGGFNEQFF. The CDR3 DNA reads TGTGCCAGCATGGGGACAGGGGGCTTTAATGAGCAGTTCTTC.